The 25 T cell receptor beta chains below all came from one sample that was sequenced in a study of blood T cell repertoires in COVID-19. The data were produced by immunoSEQ multiplex PCR, yet TCRdb's version contains in-frame clones alone and is incomplete. The sample carries 200,000 to 250,000 clones, approximately 80% recorded once. Sequencing was done on a sample of peripheral blood. The source of these receptors is a man aged 45 to 65 with active or convalescent COVID-19.

This clone was observed a single time. This sequence joins TRBV9 and TRBJ2-1; TRBD2 matches at 7 bases. The J segment lost 4 bases and the V segment lost 4 bases, leaving 11 bases of the junction unmatched. Per the germline V gene, CDR1 is SGDLS and CDR2 is YYNGEE. The CDR3 runs 16 residues. CDR3 sequence: CASSPRGSGAYNEQFF. In nucleotides, the CDR3 is TGTGCCAGCAGCCCCCGGGGCAGCGGGGCTTACAATGAGCAGTTCTTC.

The chain has TRBV19 and TRBJ2-1; 7 positions match TRBD2. J lost 6 bases, V lost 5 bases, and 7 bases had no gene match. Per germline, CDR1 LNHDA and CDR2 SQIVND (reference sequence). CDR3 length: 14 residues. In DNA, the CDR3 is TGTGCCAGTAGTTATACTAGCGAAGCCAATGAGCAGTTCTTC. Residues: CASSYTSEANEQFF.

The chain employs TRBV7-9 and TRBJ2-7; maybe TRBD2 (5 bases). This CDR3 contains 14 residues. The germline V gene has CDR1 SEHNR and CDR2 FQNEAQ (reference sequence). V was pared by 0 bases and J by 3 bases, with 9 bases between. The CDR3 loop reads CASSLAGVNYEQYV. The CDR3, as DNA: TGTGCCAGCAGCTTAGCGGGAGTGAACTACGAGCAGTACGTC.

This clone came up a few times. The rearrangement uses TRBV24-1 and TRBJ2-2, with D perhaps TRBD1 (6 bases). Germline CDR1 is KGHDR and CDR2 is SFDVKD. Trimming shortened V by 4 bases and J by 5 bases, and 16 bases separated the two germline ends. This CDR3 comprises 16 residues. The CDR3: CATSDPHRVETGELFF. The CDR3 coding sequence is TGTGCCACCAGTGACCCACACAGGGTCGAAACCGGGGAGCTGTTTTTT.

CDR3 amino acids: CASRPGPGGYGYTF. The DNA of the CDR3 is TGTGCCAGCAGACCCGGACCGGGGGGCTATGGCTACACCTTC. The chain joins TRBV6-5 to TRBJ1-2; TRBD1 might be the D (5 bases). This CDR3 comprises 14 residues. The germline V gene has CDR1 MNHEY and CDR2 SVGAGI. V dropped 6 bases and J dropped 4 bases, with 15 bases sitting between them.

As concerns this clone: Other DNA sequences in the sample encode the same CDR3. The chain uses TRBV11-2 and TRBJ1-5, with D hard to call. The V gene's germline CDR1 is SGHAT and CDR2 FQNNGV. The CDR3 runs 13 residues. V lost 1 base, J lost 4 bases, and 5 bases lay in between. In nucleotides, the CDR3 is TGTGCCAGCAGCTTAGGGCGGAATCAGCCCCAGCATTTT. Translating it yields CASSLGRNQPQHF.

The CDR3 DNA follows: TGTGCCAGCAGCCCCCTTGGGGGGCTAGCGGGGTACGAGCAGTACTTC. This encodes CASSPLGGLAGYEQYF. The V call is TRBV3-1 (or the pseudogene TRBV3-2), the J call TRBJ2-7, with TRBD2 identical over 9 bases. Trimming removed 4 bases from V and 4 bases from J; junction bases left unmatched: 11. This CDR3 spans 16 amino acids. CDR1 is LGHDT and CDR2 is YNNKEL in the germline V gene (reference sequence).

The chain uses TRBV5-5 and TRBJ1-3; 7 bases agree with TRBD1. CDR3 length: 13 residues. Germline V CDR1 and CDR2: SGHKS, YYEKEE (reference sequence). Losses at the gene ends were 3 bases for V and 4 bases for J; bases not matched to a gene: 1. CDR3 sequence (DNA): TGTGCCAGCAGCTGGGACAGCGGAAACACCATATATTTT. This translates into CASSWDSGNTIYF.

The chain combines TRBV5-1 with TRBJ2-5; 11 bases fit TRBD2. CDR1 and CDR2 from the germline V gene are SGHRS and YFSETQ. This CDR3 comprises 15 residues. The V segment lost 4 bases and the J segment 5 bases; nucleotides outside the gene matches: 7. CDR3 sequence: CASSPGTSGGETQYF. The CDR3 DNA reads TGCGCCAGCAGCCCAGGGACTAGCGGTGGTGAGACCCAGTACTTC.

The gene calls are TRBV6-5 and TRBJ1-5; D uncertain. The germline CDR1 and CDR2 sequences are MNHEY and SVGAGI. The CDR3 spans 13 residues. V was cut by 5 bases and J by 4 bases, with 9 bases left in between. The CDR3: CASSPTWNQPQHF. CDR3 nucleotides: TGTGCCAGCAGTCCCACATGGAATCAGCCCCAGCATTTT.

The rearrangement uses TRBV4-1 and TRBJ2-1, with 9 bases that match TRBD2. The V segment lost 1 base and the J segment 2 bases; nucleotides outside the gene matches: 6. Germline lookup yields CDR1 MGHRA and CDR2 YSYEKL. CDR3 length: 17 residues. In nucleotides, the CDR3 is TGCGCCAGCAGCCAAGGGGGCGGGAGGGTACCCTACAATGAGCAGTTCTTC. As protein: CASSQGGGRVPYNEQFF.

The rearrangement links TRBV6-5 to TRBJ1-5; possible D gene TRBD1, 6 bases. Per the germline V gene, CDR1 is MNHEY and CDR2 is SVGAGI. This CDR3 spans 15 amino acids. V was trimmed by 4 bases and J by 1 base, leaving 11 bases between them. The CDR3 coding sequence is TGTGCCAGCAGTTTAAGGGGGGGGAGCAATCAGCCCCAGCATTTT. It is translated as CASSLRGGSNQPQHF.

V is TRBV28 and J is TRBJ1-2, with a weak D call TRBD1 (5 bases). Trimming removed 2 bases from V and 4 bases from J, with 14 bases in between. CDR1 is MDHEN, CDR2 SYDVKM, per germline. The CDR3 is 15 residues long. CDR3 DNA sequence: TGTGCCAGCAGTTTAGTATGGGGCCCTTCCTATGGCTACACCTTC. Translated: CASSLVWGPSYGYTF.

The chain couples TRBV4-3 to TRBJ1-3, with a weak D call TRBD1 (5 bases). Trimming left V 0 bases short and J 0 bases short, with 9 bases between. The CDR3 loop spans 16 amino acids. The V gene's germline CDR1 is LGHNA and CDR2 YSLEER. CDR3 region: CASSQDRGSSGNTIYF. DNA for the CDR3: TGCGCCAGCAGCCAAGATAGGGGCAGCTCTGGAAACACCATATATTTT.

The rearrangement joins TRBV4-3 to TRBJ2-3; D might be TRBD2 (6 bases). V was clipped by 1 base and J by 5 bases, with 22 bases between them. This CDR3 comprises 18 residues. CDR1 and CDR2 (germline): LGHNA, YSLEER. As DNA, the CDR3 is TGCGCCAGCAGCCAAGGTTGGCGGGACTCCCCCTCTGAAGATACGCAGTATTTT. Its translation is CASSQGWRDSPSEDTQYF.

The genes are TRBV5-1 and TRBJ1-1, with 7 bases identical to TRBD1. V trimming: 1 base; J trimming: 0 bases; junction bases outside the gene matches: 6. Germline-derived CDR1 and CDR2 are SGHRS and YFSETQ. This CDR3 has 16 residues. In DNA, the CDR3 is TGCGCCAGCAGCTTGAGGGGCAGGGGGGTGAACACTGAAGCTTTCTTT. It yields the protein CASSLRGRGVNTEAFF.

V gene TRBV28 combines with J gene TRBJ1-5, with 7 positions matching TRBD1. There are 13 residues in the CDR3. The germline V gene encodes CDR1 MDHEN and CDR2 SYDVKM. J gave up 6 bases and V 6 bases, and 5 bases lay outside the gene matches. In DNA, the CDR3 is TGTGCCAGCAGCTCTGACAGGGTTCAGCCCCAGCATTTT. It is translated as CASSSDRVQPQHF.

The chain links TRBV12-3 or TRBV12-4 to TRBJ1-2; D call uncertain. There are 13 residues in the CDR3. Trimming stripped 6 bases from V and 4 bases from J, with 12 bases between. CDR3: CASSPGQAYGYTF. In nucleotides, the CDR3 is TGTGCCAGCAGCCCAGGTCAGGCCTATGGCTACACCTTC.

The chain carries TRBV4-1 and TRBJ2-6, with unresolved D. CDR1 and CDR2 from the germline V gene are MGHRA and YSYEKL. The CDR3 loop spans 17 amino acids. V was trimmed by 0 bases and J by 0 bases, leaving 9 bases between them. CDR3 in DNA: TGCGCCAGCAGCCAAGAAGTTGGCAACTCTGGGGCCAACGTCCTGACTTTC. Protein product: CASSQEVGNSGANVLTF.

The J gene is TRBJ1-1, the V gene TRBV5-1, with D possibly TRBD1 on 6 matching bases. This CDR3 spans 14 amino acids. V was shortened by 4 bases and J by 1 base, with 11 bases between the two germline ends. The germline V gene has CDR1 SGHRS and CDR2 YFSETQ. The CDR3, as DNA: TGCGCCAGCAGCCCTATGACAGGGAACACTGAAGCTTTCTTT. It specifies CASSPMTGNTEAFF.

The rearrangement uses TRBV12-5 and TRBJ2-3; D is uncertain. V shed 2 bases and J shed 1 base, with 7 bases lying between them. The CDR3 has 14 amino acids. Germline CDR1 LGHNT, CDR2 FRNRAP. DNA of the CDR3: TGTGCTAGTGGTTTGTCGTCAGGCACAGATACGCAGTATTTT. The encoded protein is CASGLSSGTDTQYF. The whole variable domain, remainder taken from reference TRBV12-5 and TRBJ2-3, is DARVTQTPRHKVTEMGQEVTMRCQPILGHNTVFWYRQTMMQGLELLAYFRNRAPLDDSGMPKDRFSAEMPDATLATLKIQPSEPRDSAVYFCASGLSSGTDTQYFGPGTRLTVL.

The rearrangement links TRBV28 to TRBJ2-3; 8 nucleotides match TRBD2. V was pared by 2 bases and J by 5 bases, with 12 bases of the junction left unmatched. CDR3 length: 17 residues. The germline V gene has CDR1 MDHEN and CDR2 SYDVKM. DNA for the CDR3: TGTGCCAGCAGTTTAAGATCCGGCGGGGGGCAGGTAGATACGCAGTATTTT. Its translation is CASSLRSGGGQVDTQYF.

This clone was seen a handful of times. This chain links TRBV20-1 with TRBJ2-7; D is unclear. Deletions cut 3 bases from V and 6 bases from J, with 18 bases between. Germline V gene data show CDR1 as DFQATT and CDR2 as SNEGSKA (reference sequence). The CDR3 sequence is 14 residues long. CDR3 DNA: TGCAGTGCTAGTGACCTCGCCCGGGTAGCCGAGCAGTACTTC. Translated, it gives CSASDLARVAEQYF.

The chain combines TRBV2 with TRBJ2-1; no definite D call. The CDR3 is made up of 15 amino acids. Germline CDR1 SNHLY, CDR2 FYNNEI. V shed 6 bases and J shed 0 bases, with 12 bases lying between them. CDR3 in amino acids: CASRQTESSYNEQFF. The CDR3, as DNA: TGTGCCAGCAGGCAAACAGAGAGCTCCTACAATGAGCAGTTCTTC.

A single count supports this clone. The chain employs TRBV7-8 and TRBJ2-7, with D possibly being TRBD1 (5 bases). Trimming left V 1 base short and J 0 bases short, with 7 bases between. Germline CDR1 reads SGHVS; CDR2 reads FQNEAQ. CDR3 length: 14 amino acids. CDR3 sequence: CASSLGQTSYEQYV. DNA of the CDR3: TGTGCCAGCAGCTTAGGACAGACCTCCTACGAGCAGTACGTC.